One sample yielded the 21 T cell receptor beta chains listed below, sequenced in a study of beta chain features in type 1 diabetes. These receptors have no known antigen. The whole isolated RNA underwent reverse transcription, so sequencing captured expressed TCRB transcripts. Produced via immunoSEQ multiplex PCR; TCRdb's table is partial and in-frame only. The sample shows 300,000 to 350,000 clones, 7% to 10% of them seen only once. Findings and limits, study-wide: When Type 1 diabetes patients were examined, their TCRB CDR3s proved moderately but significantly shorter in all four CD4+ subsets.

The sample was central memory CD4+ T cells from blood. The receptor set was obtained from a man aged 30-40 years with type 1 diabetes.

To note about this clone: This same CDR3 is encoded by further DNA sequences in the sample. V and J are TRBV7-2 and TRBJ2-3; 10 nucleotides line up with TRBD2. The CDR3 consists of 14 residues. The J segment lost 4 bases and the V segment lost 4 bases, leaving 2 bases of the junction unmatched. From germline, CDR1 is SGHTA and CDR2 FQGNSA. This CDR3 reads CASSSGLAPDTQYF. CDR3 sequence (DNA): TGTGCCAGCAGCTCGGGACTAGCGCCAGATACGCAGTATTTT.

The chain combines TRBV5-4 with TRBJ1-1; no reliable D call. The CDR3 has 17 residues. Trimming pared 2 bases from V and 1 base from J, leaving 18 bases between. CDR1 and CDR2 (germline): SGHNT, YYREEE (reference sequence). The CDR3 loop reads CASSLGNGRQRNTEAFF. DNA for the CDR3: TGTGCCAGCAGCTTAGGGAATGGGAGACAACGGAACACTGAAGCTTTCTTT.

This clone has at least ten counts. This same CDR3 is encoded by further DNA sequences in the sample. The rearrangement links TRBV4-3 to TRBJ2-1; 10 bases match TRBD2. Looked up from germline, CDR1 is LGHNA and CDR2 is YSLEER. V was clipped by 3 bases and J by 9 bases; unmatched bases: 5. This CDR3 has 14 amino acids. The CDR3 region has the DNA TGCGCCAGCAGCCATCCTAGCGGGGGTGGTGAGCAGTTCTTC. Protein sequence: CASSHPSGGGEQFF.

The gene calls are TRBV14 and TRBJ2-5, with D tentatively TRBD1 or TRBD2 (5 bases each). Germline assignment: CDR1 SGHDN and CDR2 FVKESK. CDR3 length: 14 amino acids. With 6 bases removed from V and 4 bases from J, the gap between germline ends came to 15 bases. CDR3 sequence (DNA): TGTGCCAGCAGGACTGGGACCGCCGGAGAGACCCAGTACTTC. Its translation: CASRTGTAGETQYF.

The chain is built from TRBV4-3 and TRBJ2-3; 7 nucleotides align to TRBD1. The CDR3 runs to 15 residues. Trimming removed 3 bases from V and 2 bases from J; junction bases left unmatched: 5. CDR1 is LGHNA, CDR2 YSLEER, per germline. The CDR3 DNA reads as TGCGCCAGCAGCCAGGGACAGAAAGACACAGATACGCAGTATTTT. Translation gives CASSQGQKDTDTQYF.

The V and J genes are TRBV19 and TRBJ2-5, with D hard to call. This CDR3 has 14 residues. In germline, CDR1 is LNHDA, CDR2 SQIVND (reference sequence). V was trimmed by 1 base and J by 4 bases, leaving 10 bases between them. The CDR3 reads CASSIVGSTETQYF. The CDR3 DNA reads as TGTGCCAGTAGTATAGTGGGCAGTACAGAGACCCAGTACTTC. Full variable domain (rest looked up from reference TRBV19 and TRBJ2-5): DGGITQSPKYLFRKEGQNVTLSCEQNLNHDAMYWYRQDPGQGLRLIYYSQIVNDFQKGDIAEGYSVSREKKESFPLTVTSAQKNPTAFYLCASSIVGSTETQYFGPGTRLLVL.

V is TRBV5-6 and J is TRBJ2-5, with 10 bases identical to TRBD2. With 2 bases clipped from V and 2 bases from J, the junction kept 6 bases outside the gene matches. Germline loops: CDR1 SGHDT, CDR2 YYEEEE. There are 16 residues in the CDR3. CDR3 bases: TGTGCCAGCAGCTTAGGTCCTAGCGGGGGTCAAGAGACCCAGTACTTC. Protein product: CASSLGPSGGQETQYF.

V usage is TRBV19 and J usage is TRBJ2-3; D gene ambiguous. CDR1 is LNHDA, CDR2 SQIVND, per germline (reference sequence). The CDR3 consists of 13 residues. Trimming left V 2 bases short and J 5 bases short, with 8 bases between. DNA of the CDR3: TGTGCCAGTAGTATAAAGGAAGGAGATACGCAGTATTTT. This gives the protein CASSIKEGDTQYF.

As for this clone: At the DNA level, this CDR3 is encoded by other sequences in the same sample as well. The V gene is TRBV11-2, the J gene TRBJ2-3; tentative D call: TRBD2 (6 bases). Germline CDR1 is SGHAT and CDR2 is FQNNGV. The CDR3 extends over 15 amino acids. The V end lost 3 bases, the J end lost 0 bases, and 10 bases lay between the germline ends. This CDR3 is CASSLDYLSTDTQYF. In DNA, the CDR3 is TGTGCCAGCAGCTTGGACTACTTGAGCACAGATACGCAGTATTTT. The complete variable domain, with remaining parts taken from reference TRBV11-2 and TRBJ2-3, reads EAGVAQSPRYKIIEKRQSVAFWCNPISGHATLYWYQQILGQGPKLLIQFQNNGVVDDSQLPKDRFSAERLKGVDSTLKIQPAKLEDSAVYLCASSLDYLSTDTQYFGPGTRLTVL.

In its sample, this clone was seen a few times. The rearrangement links TRBV7-2 to TRBJ1-5; tentative D call: TRBD1 (6 bases). CDR3 size: 14 residues. Germline assignment: CDR1 SGHTA and CDR2 FQGNSA. Trimming shortened V by 5 bases and J by 8 bases, and 16 bases separated the two germline ends. The DNA for the CDR3 is TGTGCCAGCAGCCGAGGGGGGGATAGGGAGCCCCAGCATTTT. This codes for CASSRGGDREPQHF.

The V gene is TRBV7-2, the J gene TRBJ2-7; D may be TRBD1 or TRBD2 (5 bases each). Trimming pared 5 bases from V and 4 bases from J, leaving 12 bases between. The CDR3 consists of 13 residues. Per germline, CDR1 SGHTA and CDR2 FQGNSA. In DNA, the CDR3 is TGTGCCAGCAGCCCGGGGCCAGATTACGAGCAGTACTTC. Translation gives CASSPGPDYEQYF.

In this sample, this clone turned up a few times. The rearrangement links TRBV20-1 to TRBJ1-1; D is unclear. V lost 5 bases to trimming and J lost 6 bases, with 10 bases between them. The CDR3 runs 11 residues. Germline CDR1 DFQATT, CDR2 SNEGSKA (reference sequence). The chain's CDR3 is CSAPREAEAFF. CDR3 coding DNA: TGCAGTGCTCCCCGGGAGGCTGAAGCTTTCTTT.

V usage is TRBV5-4 and J usage is TRBJ2-5, with D hard to call. The CDR3 is 14 amino acids. Germline V gives CDR1 SGHNT, CDR2 YYREEE (reference sequence). The V and J ends lost 4 bases and 2 bases respectively, with 12 bases between them. The CDR3 DNA reads as TGTGCCAGCAGCCCGTTACTGGGACAAGAGACCCAGTACTTC. It codes for CASSPLLGQETQYF. The variable domain in full, completed from reference TRBV5-4 and TRBJ2-5, reads ETGVTQSPTHLIKTRGQQVTLRCSSQSGHNTVSWYQQALGQGPQFIFQYYREEENGRGNFPPRFSGLQFPNYSSELNVNALELDDSALYLCASSPLLGQETQYFGPGTRLLVL.

This clone was seen a few times. This sequence joins TRBV7-2 and TRBJ1-2, with a weak D call TRBD1 (6 bases). CDR3 length: 16 residues. Trimming cost V 3 bases and J 1 base, with 15 bases left between them. CDR1 is SGHTA and CDR2 is FQGNSA in the germline V gene. CDR3 protein: CASSLIGTTLNYGYTF. DNA of the CDR3: TGTGCCAGCAGCTTGATCGGGACAACTCTTAACTATGGCTACACCTTC.

This clone was seen more than once but under ten times. This sequence joins TRBV5-5 and TRBJ2-2; 7 nucleotides align to TRBD1. Germline V gene data show CDR1 as SGHKS and CDR2 as YYEKEE (reference sequence). Trimming at V came to 6 bases and at J to 3 bases, leaving 11 bases not matched to a gene. This CDR3 has 16 amino acids. CDR3 in DNA: TGTGCCAGCATCTACAGGGGAGCCGGCGACACCGGGGAGCTGTTTTTT. Encoded protein: CASIYRGAGDTGELFF.

The chain recombines TRBV30 with TRBJ2-7, with 7 bases aligning to TRBD1. CDR1 GTSNPN and CDR2 SVGIG come from the germline V gene (reference sequence). Trimming removed 2 bases from V and 2 bases from J; junction bases left unmatched: 9. The CDR3 length is 15 residues. The chain's CDR3 is CAWSKTGTATYEQYF. In nucleotides, the CDR3 is TGTGCCTGGAGTAAAACCGGGACAGCCACCTACGAGCAGTACTTC.

Details on this clone: This sample includes further DNA sequences coding for the same CDR3. V and J are TRBV27 and TRBJ2-3; tentative D call: TRBD1 (6 bases). This CDR3 comprises 13 residues. V dropped 3 bases and J dropped 3 bases, with 7 bases sitting between them. CDR1 and CDR2 from the germline V gene are MNHEY and SMNVEV (reference sequence). The CDR3 sequence: CASSFQGTDTQYF. CDR3 in DNA: TGTGCCAGCAGTTTCCAGGGGACAGATACGCAGTATTTT.

This clone was seen only a few times. The chain carries TRBV7-2 and TRBJ1-2, with D unclear. The CDR3 is 12 residues long. Trimming left V 2 bases short and J 7 bases short, with 8 bases between. The germline V gene encodes CDR1 SGHTA and CDR2 FQGNSA. The CDR3 reads CASSLLSGGYTF. CDR3 nucleotides: TGTGCCAGCAGCTTACTGTCGGGTGGCTACACCTTC. Looking up the rest from reference TRBV7-2 and TRBJ1-2 gives the full variable domain: GAGVSQSPSNKVTEKGKDVELRCDPISGHTALYWYRQSLGQGLEFLIYFQGNSAPDKSGLPSDRFSAERTGGSVSTLTIQRTQQEDSAVYLCASSLLSGGYTFGSGTRLTVV.

This clone appeared many times. J is TRBJ1-4 and V is TRBV14; D ambiguous. The CDR3 loop spans 14 amino acids. Germline lookup yields CDR1 SGHDN and CDR2 FVKESK. Between the trimmed V and J ends, which lost 1 base and 5 bases, there was a span of 8 bases. CDR3 region: CASSQGSVNEKLFF. The CDR3 nucleotides are TGTGCCAGCAGCCAAGGCTCCGTGAATGAAAAACTGTTTTTT. Using reference TRBV14 and TRBJ1-4 for the parts outside the CDR3, the full variable domain is EAGVTQFPSHSVIEKGQTVTLRCDPISGHDNLYWYRRVMGKEIKFLLHFVKESKQDESGMPNNRFLAERTGGTYSTLKVQPAELEDSGVYFCASSQGSVNEKLFFGSGTQLSVL.

This clone was seen only a few times. V gene TRBV5-1 combines with J gene TRBJ1-4; D gene ambiguous. V dropped 4 bases and J dropped 5 bases, with 9 bases sitting between them. Per germline, CDR1 SGHRS and CDR2 YFSETQ. The CDR3 has 13 residues. CDR3 in amino acids: CASSPGGNEKLFF. For the CDR3, the DNA is TGCGCCAGCAGCCCGGGTGGGAATGAAAAACTGTTTTTT. Variable domain in full (rest from reference TRBV5-1 and TRBJ1-4): KAGVTQTPRYLIKTRGQQVTLSCSPISGHRSVSWYQQTPGQGLQFLFEYFSETQRNKGNFPGRFSGRQFSNSRSEMNVSTLELGDSALYLCASSPGGNEKLFFGSGTQLSVL.

This clone occurred a few times. This chain links TRBV18 with TRBJ2-7; D not resolved. The CDR3 length is 14 residues. Trimming left V 1 base short and J 3 bases short, with 10 bases between. CDR1 is KGHSH and CDR2 is LQKENI in the germline V gene. The CDR3 DNA sequence: TGTGCCAGCTCACCACGGAACAGAATCTACGAGCAGTACTTC. Translation: CASSPRNRIYEQYF.